These T cell receptor beta chains were read from a single sample in a study of blood T cell repertoires in COVID-19. Libraries were prepared by immunoSEQ multiplex PCR; TCRdb keeps only in-frame clonotypes and omits some of them. Among under 200,000 clones listed, 82% were seen once. Sequenced material: PBMCs or T cells enriched from blood (not recorded which). These receptors all come from a middle-aged man who had recovered from COVID-19. CDR3s include the opening cysteine and the closing phenylalanine or tryptophan. Fields, in order: J gene, D gene, V gene, clone size, CDR3 protein, CDR3 DNA. The D gene is left open where the match is weak. Only part of the rows carry a size: once, few, many, or a class if the clone is expanded.

J: TRBJ1-5
D: TRBD1
V: TRBV6-1
size: .
CDR3: CASSEGTGSQPQHF
DNA: TGTGCCAGCAGTGAAGGGACAGGGAGCCAGCCCCAGCATTTT

J: TRBJ2-7
D: .
V: TRBV7-6
size: once
CDR3: CASSYLASTTSYEQYF
DNA: TGTGCCAGCAGCTACCTGGCTAGCACCACCTCCTACGAGCAGTACTTC

J: TRBJ1-6
D: .
V: TRBV27
size: .
CDR3: CASSLRQYNSPLHF
DNA: TGTGCCAGCAGCCTTCGACAGTATAATTCACCCCTCCACTTT

J: TRBJ2-1
D: TRBD2
V: TRBV5-8
size: .
CDR3: CASSLDSGSDNEQFF
DNA: TGTGCCAGCAGCTTGGATAGCGGGTCGGACAATGAGCAGTTCTTC

J: TRBJ2-5
D: .
V: TRBV5-1
size: .
CDR3: CASSLVGRGEETQYF
DNA: TGCGCCAGCAGCTTGGTGGGCAGGGGGGAAGAGACCCAGTACTTC

J: TRBJ1-5
D: .
V: TRBV19
size: .
CDR3: CASSADRVNQPQHF
DNA: TGTGCCAGTAGTGCGGACAGAGTGAATCAGCCCCAGCATTTT

J: TRBJ1-2
D: .
V: TRBV9
size: few
CDR3: CASSPQKSGDLYGYTF
DNA: TGTGCCAGCAGCCCCCAAAAGTCGGGGGACCTCTATGGCTACACCTTC

J: TRBJ2-1
D: .
V: TRBV18
size: .
CDR3: CASSRDNEQFF
DNA: TGTGCCAGCTCCAGGGACAATGAGCAGTTCTTC

J: TRBJ1-1
D: TRBD1
V: TRBV7-9
size: .
CDR3: CASSLGGTDTEAFF
DNA: TGTGCCAGCAGCTTAGGAGGGACAGACACTGAAGCTTTCTTT

J: TRBJ1-2
D: .
V: TRBV2
size: .
CDR3: CASSDRANYGYTF
DNA: TGTGCCAGCAGTGACAGGGCCAACTATGGCTACACCTTC

J: TRBJ2-3
D: .
V: TRBV18
size: .
CDR3: CASSPLLGTDTQYF
DNA: TGTGCCAGCTCACCTTTACTGGGCACAGATACGCAGTATTTT

J: TRBJ2-1
D: TRBD2
V: TRBV5-4
size: .
CDR3: CASTLSLATYNEQFF
DNA: TGTGCCAGCACCCTCTCACTAGCGACCTACAATGAGCAGTTCTTC

J: TRBJ1-5
D: .
V: TRBV18
size: .
CDR3: CASSPGAGDQPQHF
DNA: TGTGCCAGCTCACCAGGGGCAGGGGATCAGCCCCAGCATTTT

J: TRBJ2-3
D: TRBD1
V: TRBV12-3/TRBV12-4
size: .
CDR3: CASSRGQRVGF
DNA: TGTGCCAGTTCTCGGGGACAGAGAGTGGGTTTT

J: TRBJ1-2
D: TRBD1
V: TRBV19
size: .
CDR3: CASIRRDRGAGGYTF
DNA: TGTGCCAGTATCCGACGGGACAGGGGCGCGGGAGGCTACACCTTC

J: TRBJ2-5
D: .
V: TRBV5-1
size: .
CDR3: CASSSGHLQETQYF
DNA: TGCGCCAGCAGCTCGGGACACCTACAAGAGACCCAGTACTTC

J: TRBJ2-7
D: .
V: TRBV3-1/TRBV3-2
size: .
CDR3: CASSRREGYEQYF
DNA: TGTGCCAGCAGCCGAAGAGAGGGATACGAGCAGTACTTC

J: TRBJ1-2
D: .
V: TRBV25-1
size: few
CDR3: CASSEFFADYGYTF
DNA: TGTGCCAGCAGTGAATTTTTTGCAGACTATGGCTACACCTTC

J: TRBJ2-3
D: .
V: TRBV12-5
size: .
CDR3: CASGLSSDTQYF
DNA: TGTGCTAGTGGCCTCTCCTCAGATACGCAGTATTTT

J: TRBJ1-4
D: TRBD1
V: TRBV6-6
size: once
CDR3: CASSLVTGDAGKLFF
DNA: TGTGCCAGCAGCCTAGTCACAGGGGATGCGGGAAAACTGTTTTTT

J: TRBJ1-2
D: TRBD1
V: TRBV5-5
size: .
CDR3: CASSQEPGQGQANYGYTF
DNA: TGTGCCAGCAGTCAAGAACCGGGACAGGGACAAGCTAACTATGGCTACACCTTC

J: TRBJ2-1
D: .
V: TRBV3-1/TRBV3-2
size: .
CDR3: CASSRSNPSSYNEQFF
DNA: TGTGCCAGCAGCCGGTCTAACCCGAGCTCCTACAATGAGCAGTTCTTC